The 20 T cell receptor beta chains below all came from one sample that was sequenced in a study of T-cell memory formation after mild COVID-19. In TCRdb, the 5' RACE reads were re-called with MiXCR into one record per CDR3 protein. This table holds 450,000 or so distinct CDR3 sequences, roughly 23% found once. The sample taken for sequencing was PBMCs or a T cell subset sorted from them (not recorded which). These receptors were obtained from an adult woman who had mild COVID-19 (a few samples of this study predate the infection). Cell type and time point are not known.

V and J are TRBV29-1 and TRBJ2-5; a possible D gene is TRBD1 (6 bases). Germline V gives CDR1 SQVTM, CDR2 ANQGSEA. The CDR3 spans 12 residues. Trimming shortened V by 3 bases and J by 5 bases, and 10 bases separated the two germline ends. The CDR3 sequence: CSVEDRWETQYF. The CDR3 nucleotides are TGCAGCGTTGAGGACAGATGGGAGACCCAGTACTTC.

CDR3 DNA sequence: TGTGCCAGCAGCTTAGATCTCTGGACAGACCCCTACGAGCAGTACTTC. Translating it yields CASSLDLWTDPYEQYF. The J gene is TRBJ2-7, the V gene TRBV11-2, with a tentative D call TRBD1 (6 bases). CDR1 SGHAT and CDR2 FQNNGV come from the germline V gene. V lost 0 bases to trimming and J lost 2 bases, with 14 bases between them. This CDR3 comprises 16 residues.

The sample holds a few counts of this clonotype. The chain has TRBV24-1 and TRBJ2-1; the D gene could be TRBD1 or TRBD2 (5 bases each). V was shortened by 7 bases and J by 6 bases, with 18 bases between the two germline ends. The V gene's germline CDR1 is KGHDR and CDR2 SFDVKD. This CDR3 spans 15 amino acids. The CDR3 spells CATSLGTSRSNEQFF. As DNA, the CDR3 is TGTGCCACCAGCCTCGGGACCAGCCGGAGCAATGAGCAGTTCTTC.

The chain couples TRBV12-3 or TRBV12-4 to TRBJ2-1, with D possibly being TRBD1 or TRBD2 (6 bases each). Trimming removed 3 bases from V and 15 bases from J, with 18 bases in between. The CDR3 has 13 amino acids. CDR3 protein: CASSLTGPPEGFF. CDR3 sequence (DNA): TGTGCCAGCAGTTTGACAGGTCCTCCGGAGGGGTTCTTC.

The rearrangement uses TRBV24-1 and TRBJ1-5, with D maybe TRBD1 (5 bases). V lost 10 bases to trimming and J lost 3 bases, with 15 bases between them. Germline loops: CDR1 KGHDR, CDR2 SFDVKD. The CDR3 contains 14 residues. Here the CDR3 DNA reads TGTGCCACTTCAGGGACTTGGTTCAATCAGCCCCAGCATTTT. Amino acids: CATSGTWFNQPQHF.

The genes are TRBV6-6 and TRBJ2-3; tentatively, D is TRBD2 (7 bases). Germline CDR1 MNHNY, CDR2 SVGAGI (reference sequence). With 0 bases removed from V and 4 bases from J, the gap between germline ends came to 11 bases. The CDR3 spans 15 residues. The CDR3 protein is CASSYSGGRADTQYF. CDR3 DNA: TGTGCCAGCAGTTACTCCGGGGGGCGGGCAGATACGCAGTATTTT.

This clonotype was found a few times. The V and J genes are TRBV2 and TRBJ2-5; the match to TRBD2 covers 8 bases. V lost 6 bases, J lost 5 bases, and 11 bases stayed unmatched. Germline-derived CDR1 and CDR2 are SNHLY and FYNNEI. The CDR3 sequence is 15 residues long. DNA of the CDR3: TGTGCCAGCAGCTTTCTCGTCGGGGGGGCGGAGACCCAGTACTTC. Amino acid sequence: CASSFLVGGAETQYF.

CDR3 loop: CASSWPGQGSLSGSYNEQFF. The CDR3, as DNA: TGTGCCAGCAGCTGGCCGGGACAGGGGTCCCTTAGCGGGAGCTACAATGAGCAGTTCTTC. The chain couples TRBV7-9 to TRBJ2-1; a possible D gene is TRBD1 (10 bases). Germline assignment: CDR1 SEHNR and CDR2 FQNEAQ (reference sequence). The CDR3 runs to 20 residues. With 4 bases removed from V and 3 bases from J, the gap between germline ends came to 28 bases.

The V and J genes are TRBV7-2 and TRBJ1-2, with D maybe TRBD1 (6 bases). Trimming left V 4 bases short and J 8 bases short, with 14 bases between. In germline, CDR1 is SGHTA, CDR2 FQGNSA. This CDR3 spans 13 amino acids. For the CDR3, the DNA is TGTGCCAGCAGCTCAAACAGGGAGCTCGGCTACACCTTC. It translates to CASSSNRELGYTF. Combining the CDR3 with reference TRBV7-2 and TRBJ1-2 gives the whole variable domain GAGVSQSPSNKVTEKGKDVELRCDPISGHTALYWYRQSLGQGLEFLIYFQGNSAPDKSGLPSDRFSAERTGGSVSTLTIQRTQQEDSAVYLCASSSNRELGYTFGSGTRLTVV.

The sample holds a few counts of this clonotype. The J gene is TRBJ1-2, the V gene TRBV7-9, with TRBD1 matching over 7 bases. The V segment lost 5 bases and the J segment 2 bases; nucleotides outside the gene matches: 11. CDR3 length equals 16 residues. Germline V gives CDR1 SEHNR, CDR2 FQNEAQ (reference sequence). Here the CDR3 DNA reads TGTGCCAGCAGCAACACAGGGGTGTCCTTCAACTATGGCTACACCTTC. Its protein is CASSNTGVSFNYGYTF.

This clonotype was counted only a few times. The chain carries TRBV5-6 and TRBJ2-1; 16 positions agree with TRBD2. Germline CDR1 SGHDT, CDR2 YYEEEE. V dropped 4 bases and J dropped 3; count of bases not matched to a gene: 7. The CDR3 sequence is 18 residues long. DNA for the CDR3: TGTGCCAGCAGCCCTGGGACTAGCGGGGGGGATGTCTACAATGAGCAGTTCTTC. Translating gives CASSPGTSGGDVYNEQFF.

The CDR3: CASSLSGGRNYEQYF. The CDR3 DNA is TGTGCCAGTAGTCTAAGTGGGGGAAGGAATTACGAGCAGTACTTC. The chain joins TRBV19 to TRBJ2-7; D might be TRBD1 or TRBD2, each matching 5 bases. Trimming pared 5 bases from V and 4 bases from J, leaving 18 bases between. Germline V gene sequence: CDR1 LNHDA, CDR2 SQIVND (reference sequence). The CDR3 length is 15 residues. Looking up the rest from reference TRBV19 and TRBJ2-7 gives the full variable domain: DGGITQSPKYLFRKEGQNVTLSCEQNLNHDAMYWYRQDPGQGLRLIYYSQIVNDFQKGDIAEGYSVSREKKESFPLTVTSAQKNPTAFYLCASSLSGGRNYEQYFGPGTRLTVT.

A single count supports this clonotype. The germline gene is not matched at one end of the junction; a read error may be the cause. The chain joins TRBV15 to TRBJ1-2, with TRBD1 matching 10 bases. The CDR3 has 17 residues. Germline V gives CDR1 LNHNV, CDR2 YYDKDF (reference sequence). The CDR3 DNA sequence: TGTGCAACCAGAACCCGGGACAGGGGACACCTAGGCTATGGCTACACCTTC. Its translation is CATRTRDRGHLGYGYTF.

This clonotype was found many times. The rearrangement joins TRBV7-9 to TRBJ2-1; 9 bases match TRBD1. The germline gives CDR1 SEHNR, CDR2 FQNEAQ (reference sequence). The ends lost 5 bases at V and 1 base at J; junction bases unmatched: 6. This CDR3 spans 16 amino acids. CDR3 loop: CASSTPGQGSYNEQFF. In DNA form, the CDR3 reads TGTGCCAGCAGCACCCCGGGACAGGGTTCCTACAATGAGCAGTTCTTC.

The CDR3, as DNA: TGTGCTAGTGGTTTGGTACGAAATACAGGGGGCTTCTCTGGAAACACCATATATTTT. Protein: CASGLVRNTGGFSGNTIYF. The rearrangement links TRBV12-5 to TRBJ1-3; TRBD1 matches 9 bases. Germline-derived CDR1 and CDR2 are LGHNT and FRNRAP. The CDR3 length is 19 residues. Trimming at V came to 0 bases and at J to 0 bases, leaving 9 bases not matched to a gene.

The chain is built from TRBV19 and TRBJ2-7; 8 bases fit TRBD2. This CDR3 spans 15 amino acids. The V gene's germline CDR1 is LNHDA and CDR2 SQIVND (reference sequence). V dropped 5 bases and J dropped 5; count of bases not matched to a gene: 11. CDR3: CASSPRAGVNHEQYF. DNA for the CDR3: TGTGCCAGTAGTCCACGAGCGGGGGTGAACCACGAGCAGTACTTC.

The chain links TRBV5-1 to TRBJ2-7; possibly TRBD1 or TRBD2 for D (5 bases each). V was clipped by 4 bases and J by 6 bases, with 17 bases between them. The CDR3 length is 14 residues. Germline V gives CDR1 SGHRS, CDR2 YFSETQ. The CDR3 loop is CASSSNGAPLEQYF. CDR3 nucleotide sequence: TGCGCCAGCAGCAGCAACGGGGCCCCCCTCGAGCAGTACTTC.

This clonotype was observed a few times. The gene calls are TRBV5-5 and TRBJ2-3; 7 nucleotides line up with TRBD1. The CDR3 sequence is 18 residues long. The trim removed 4 bases at V and 0 bases at J, leaving 14 bases unmatched. Germline CDR1 and CDR2: SGHKS and YYEKEE (reference sequence). In DNA form, the CDR3 reads TGTGCCAGCAGCCTGGTCCCAGGACAGGTTTCTAGCACAGATACGCAGTATTTT. The encoded protein is CASSLVPGQVSSTDTQYF.

The chain recombines TRBV10-3 with TRBJ2-7; D perhaps matches TRBD1 (5 bases). The V gene's germline CDR1 is ENHRY and CDR2 SYGVKD. This CDR3 is 16 amino acids long. The V end lost 4 bases, the J end lost 1 base, and 17 bases lay between the germline ends. The CDR3 bases are TGTGCCATCAGTGTCCAGGGCCCACAAGCTTCCTACGAGCAGTACTTC. Protein: CAISVQGPQASYEQYF.

A few counts support this clonotype. The chain combines TRBV7-9 with TRBJ2-7; 9 bases match TRBD1. The CDR3 contains 15 residues. V lost 5 bases, J lost 5 bases, and 10 bases stayed unmatched. Germline V gives CDR1 SEHNR, CDR2 FQNEAQ (reference sequence). For the CDR3, the DNA is TGTGCCAGCAGCCTACCTACAGGGGGCTTAAACGAGCAGTACTTC. As protein: CASSLPTGGLNEQYF. Full variable domain (remainder filled in from reference TRBV7-9 and TRBJ2-7): DTGVSQNPRHKITKRGQNVTFRCDPISEHNRLYWYRQTLGQGPEFLTYFQNEAQLEKSRLLSDRFSAERPKGSFSTLEIQRTEQGDSAMYLCASSLPTGGLNEQYFGPGTRLTVT.